One and the same sample provided the 23 T cell receptor beta chains below, sequenced in a study of shared clonotypes between healthy human individuals. TCRdb's table, derived via immunoSEQ multiplex PCR, lists solely in-frame clones and lacks some. The sample includes about 1.5 million clones, approximately 98% seen only once; the top ten take 0.4% to 0.55%. The sequencing input was naive CD4+ T cells sorted from blood. Subset in this sample: CD45RA+ positively selected. Source of these receptors: a man aged 25-45 years in good health.

The rearrangement links TRBV9 to TRBJ2-2, with 14 bases that match TRBD2. The V gene end was trimmed by 3 bases and the J gene end by 0 bases; junction bases not matched to a gene: 10. This CDR3 contains 20 residues. CDR1 and CDR2 (germline): SGDLS, YYNGEE. DNA of the CDR3: TGTGCCAGCAGCGCCTACCTGACTAGCGGGAGGGCCGCGAACACCGGGGAGCTGTTTTTT. It is translated as CASSAYLTSGRAANTGELFF. Full variable domain (remainder filled in from reference TRBV9 and TRBJ2-2): DSGVTQTPKHLITATGQRVTLRCSPRSGDLSVYWYQQSLDQGLQFLIQYYNGEERAKGNILERFSAQQFPDLHSELNLSSLELGDSALYFCASSAYLTSGRAANTGELFFGEGSRLTVL.

Comment on this clone: The sample has other DNA sequences that encode this CDR3 too. The V gene is TRBV27, the J gene TRBJ2-1; no firm D call. Germline values: CDR1 MNHEY, CDR2 SMNVEV (reference sequence). Trimming stripped 5 bases from V and 6 bases from J, with 5 bases between. CDR3 length equals 11 residues. The CDR3, as DNA: TGTGCCAGCAGTCTTTTCAATGAGCAGTTCTTC. Translated, it gives CASSLFNEQFF.

The gene calls are TRBV7-2 and TRBJ2-7; D unclear. Deletions cut 1 base from V and 7 bases from J, with 11 bases between. The CDR3 length is 13 residues. The germline V gene encodes CDR1 SGHTA and CDR2 FQGNSA. The CDR3 sequence: CASSLEFWLEQYF. The CDR3 nucleotides are TGTGCCAGCAGCTTAGAATTTTGGTTGGAGCAGTACTTC.

For the CDR3, the DNA is TGTGCCAGCAGCGTAGCTGTGGGGGGCAGCTATGGCTACACCTTC. The encoded protein is CASSVAVGGSYGYTF. The chain carries TRBV9 and TRBJ1-2, with D possibly TRBD1 on 6 matching bases. CDR1 is SGDLS and CDR2 is YYNGEE in the germline V gene. The germline V and J ends were trimmed by 0 bases and 4 bases, with 13 bases remaining between them. This CDR3 spans 15 amino acids. Using reference TRBV9 and TRBJ1-2 for the parts outside the CDR3, the full variable domain is DSGVTQTPKHLITATGQRVTLRCSPRSGDLSVYWYQQSLDQGLQFLIQYYNGEERAKGNILERFSAQQFPDLHSELNLSSLELGDSALYFCASSVAVGGSYGYTFGSGTRLTVV.

This chain connects TRBV28 to TRBJ2-7; TRBD1 matches 9 bases. Germline trimming cut 3 bases from V and 3 bases from J; bases unmatched to any gene: 9. Looked up from germline, CDR1 is MDHEN and CDR2 is SYDVKM. This CDR3 is built from 16 residues. CDR3 protein: CASSFIGGTGSYEQYF. The CDR3 DNA is TGTGCCAGCAGTTTTATAGGGGGGACAGGGAGCTACGAGCAGTACTTC. Based on the CDR3 plus reference TRBV28 and TRBJ2-7, the full variable domain is DVKVTQSSRYLVKRTGEKVFLECVQDMDHENMFWYRQDPGLGLRLIYFSYDVKMKEKGDIPEGYSVSREKKERFSLILESASTNQTSMYLCASSFIGGTGSYEQYFGPGTRLTVT.

CDR3 sequence (DNA): TGTGCCAGCAGTGAAGCCCCGCGGGAGCGGGGAGATACGCAGTATTTT. Protein sequence: CASSEAPRERGDTQYF. The genes are TRBV6-1 and TRBJ2-3; 7 bases line up with TRBD2. Germline V lookup: CDR1 MNHNS, CDR2 SASEGT. The V gene end was trimmed by 0 bases and the J gene end by 5 bases; junction bases not matched to a gene: 8. There are 16 residues in the CDR3.

Of note for this clone: The same CDR3 is also encoded by other DNA sequences in this sample. The chain has TRBV15 and TRBJ2-7, with D maybe TRBD1 (5 bases). V shed 1 base and J shed 0 bases, with 7 bases lying between them. The CDR3 is 14 amino acids. CDR1 LNHNV and CDR2 YYDKDF come from the germline V gene (reference sequence). CDR3 residues: CATSRGGSSYEQYF. The CDR3 DNA reads as TGTGCCACCAGCAGAGGGGGCAGCTCCTACGAGCAGTACTTC. The full variable domain, rest sourced from reference TRBV15 and TRBJ2-7, is DAMVIQNPRYQVTQFGKPVTLSCSQTLNHNVMYWYQQKSSQAPKLLFHYYDKDFNNEADTPDNFQSRRPNTSFCFLDIRSPGLGDTAMYLCATSRGGSSYEQYFGPGTRLTVT.

The chain employs TRBV6-1 and TRBJ1-2, with 7 bases that match TRBD1. This CDR3 region has 14 residues. Looked up from germline, CDR1 is MNHNS and CDR2 is SASEGT. The J segment lost 9 bases and the V segment lost 4 bases, leaving 11 bases of the junction unmatched. CDR3 DNA: TGTGCCAGCAGTGCACGGGACAGCCTAAGCAGCTACACCTTC. This encodes CASSARDSLSSYTF.

This sequence joins TRBV5-4 and TRBJ2-1; 9 positions match TRBD2. The CDR3 is 15 residues long. Germline CDR1 SGHNT, CDR2 YYREEE (reference sequence). V shed 2 bases, J shed 12 bases, and the junction held 12 bases outside the gene matches. CDR3 sequence: CASSLSREGPSGQFF. Written as DNA, the CDR3 is TGTGCCAGCAGCTTATCGCGGGAGGGCCCGTCGGGGCAGTTCTTC. The variable domain in full, completed from reference TRBV5-4 and TRBJ2-1, reads ETGVTQSPTHLIKTRGQQVTLRCSSQSGHNTVSWYQQALGQGPQFIFQYYREEENGRGNFPPRFSGLQFPNYSSELNVNALELDDSALYLCASSLSREGPSGQFFGPGTRLTVL.

This chain joins TRBV21-1 and TRBJ2-1. TRBV21-1 is annotated as a pseudogene. The CDR3 sequence is 10 residues long. CDR3 sequence reads: CASSRGEQFF. The CDR3 DNA is TGTGCCAGCAGCAGGGGAGAGCAGTTCTTC.

The CDR3 sequence is CASSVRSGTGILLNEQFF. DNA of the CDR3: TGTGCCAGCAGCGTAAGATCCGGGACAGGGATTCTATTAAATGAGCAGTTCTTC. The chain is built from TRBV9 and TRBJ2-1; 9 bases are a match to TRBD1. Looked up from germline, CDR1 is SGDLS and CDR2 is YYNGEE. This CDR3 is 18 amino acids long. Unmatched junction bases numbered 15, after V lost 1 base and J lost 7 bases.

A word on this clone: Other DNA sequences of this sample code for an identical CDR3. This chain joins TRBV11-2 and TRBJ2-7; perhaps TRBD1 as D (5 bases). CDR1 and CDR2 from the germline V gene are SGHAT and FQNNGV. Trimming removed 1 base from V and 7 bases from J, with 8 bases in between. The CDR3 loop spans 12 amino acids. The CDR3 loop reads CASSLVAGEQYF. CDR3 DNA sequence: TGTGCCAGCAGCTTAGTCGCAGGGGAGCAGTACTTC.

The CDR3 region is CASSQTTSTDTQYF. CDR3 in DNA: TGCGCCAGCAGTCAGACTACTAGCACAGATACGCAGTATTTT. The chain uses TRBV5-1 and TRBJ2-3; a weak D match, TRBD2 (5 bases). Germline CDR1 SGHRS, CDR2 YFSETQ. Trimming pared 5 bases from V and 0 bases from J, leaving 10 bases between. This CDR3 has 14 amino acids.

Comment on this clone: Other DNA sequences in this sample translate to the same CDR3. The gene calls are TRBV19 and TRBJ2-1, with 9 bases aligning to TRBD1. This CDR3 comprises 15 residues. V lost 5 bases, J lost 3 bases, and 5 bases stayed unmatched. CDR1 and CDR2 from the germline V gene are LNHDA and SQIVND (reference sequence). CDR3 region: CASSRPGQGYNEQFF. For the CDR3, the DNA is TGTGCCAGTAGTCGCCCGGGACAGGGCTACAATGAGCAGTTCTTC.

The J gene is TRBJ2-7, the V gene TRBV6-6; possibly TRBD1 for D (6 bases). CDR1 is MNHNY and CDR2 is SVGAGI in the germline V gene (reference sequence). The CDR3 length is 15 residues. V lost 0 bases to trimming and J lost 3 bases, with 12 bases between them. The CDR3 protein is CASSYSPGVVYEQYF. For the CDR3, the DNA is TGTGCCAGCAGTTACTCGCCAGGGGTAGTCTACGAGCAGTACTTC.

The rearrangement links TRBV9 to TRBJ1-3; D is unclear. The germline CDR1 and CDR2 sequences are SGDLS and YYNGEE. There are 16 residues in the CDR3. Trimming left V 0 bases short and J 0 bases short, with 10 bases between. CDR3 region: CASSVDTGNSGNTIYF. In DNA form, the CDR3 reads TGTGCCAGCAGCGTAGATACCGGAAACTCTGGAAACACCATATATTTT. Supplemented by reference TRBV9 and TRBJ1-3, the full variable domain reads DSGVTQTPKHLITATGQRVTLRCSPRSGDLSVYWYQQSLDQGLQFLIQYYNGEERAKGNILERFSAQQFPDLHSELNLSSLELGDSALYFCASSVDTGNSGNTIYFGEGSWLTVV.

The V call is TRBV6-5, the J call TRBJ2-7, with D maybe TRBD2 (6 bases). Germline V gene data show CDR1 as MNHEY and CDR2 as SVGAGI. V shed 8 bases and J shed 2 bases, with 16 bases lying between them. There are 14 residues in the CDR3. For the CDR3, the DNA is TGTGCCAGCTCCCCTGGGGGACTGCCCTACGAGCAGTACTTC. This encodes CASSPGGLPYEQYF.

Comments on this clone: The sample carries other DNA sequences with the same CDR3. The V call is TRBV5-1, the J call TRBJ2-5, with D perhaps TRBD1 (5 bases). The V gene lost 3 bases and the J gene lost 5 bases, with 11 bases spanning the gap. The CDR3 is 13 residues long. Germline V gives CDR1 SGHRS, CDR2 YFSETQ. CDR3 nucleotides: TGCGCCAGCAGCTCCCGACCAGGGGAGACCCAGTACTTC. Translating gives CASSSRPGETQYF.

This clone was counted once. The V gene is TRBV11-2, the J gene TRBJ2-7; 7 nucleotides agree with TRBD2. Germline CDR1 SGHAT, CDR2 FQNNGV. The V gene end was trimmed by 0 bases and the J gene end by 2 bases; junction bases not matched to a gene: 4. The CDR3 loop spans 15 amino acids. As DNA, the CDR3 is TGTGCCAGCAGCTTAGACGTGGGAGGGCCCTACGAGCAGTACTTC. This encodes CASSLDVGGPYEQYF.

The CDR3 DNA sequence: TGCGCCAGCAGTGAGTCCTCTAGCGGGTCATACAATGAGCAGTTCTTC. This sequence encodes CASSESSSGSYNEQFF. The chain is built from TRBV10-1 and TRBJ2-1, with 8 nucleotides matching TRBD2. Germline assignment: CDR1 WNHNN and CDR2 SYGVQD (reference sequence). V was clipped by 0 bases and J by 4 bases; unmatched bases: 5. CDR3 size: 16 residues.

CDR3 sequence: CASSSLDRGGLGQYF. The CDR3 nucleotides read TGTGCCAGCAGCTCCCTCGACAGGGGTGGGCTTGGGCAGTACTTC. The V call is TRBV13, the J call TRBJ2-7; 8 nucleotides match TRBD1. The ends lost 4 bases at V and 9 bases at J; junction bases unmatched: 14. The CDR3 is 15 amino acids. Germline loops: CDR1 PRHDT, CDR2 FYEKMQ (reference sequence).

This sequence joins TRBV6-5 and TRBJ2-7; 10 bases align to TRBD2. Germline CDR1 is MNHEY and CDR2 is SVGAGI. V lost 8 bases and J lost 3; bases outside the gene matches: 1. The CDR3 has 12 amino acids. This CDR3 is CASASGSYEQYF. The CDR3 DNA reads as TGTGCCAGCGCTAGCGGGAGCTACGAGCAGTACTTC.

This clone was seen a single time. V is TRBV5-1 and J is TRBJ2-3, with D uncertain. The germline V gene encodes CDR1 SGHRS and CDR2 YFSETQ. This CDR3 spans 13 amino acids. V was trimmed by 5 bases and J by 5 bases, leaving 12 bases between them. As DNA, the CDR3 is TGCGCCAGCAGTAGCAAGTTGGAAGATACGCAGTATTTT. Translated: CASSSKLEDTQYF.